This T cell receptor beta chain was recovered during a study of CD8 T cells in ankylosing spondylitis. This clonotype has ten or more counts. The CDR3 runs to 16 residues. V was pared by 1 base and J by 4 bases, with 15 bases between. Germline V gene sequence: CDR1 LGHNA, CDR2 YSLEER. TCRdb used MiXCR to reprocess the 5' RACE reads, holding one entry per CDR3 protein. The sample contains roughly 230,000 distinct CDR3 sequences, roughly 8.2% of which appear only once. This TCR was sampled from a female donor with ankylosing spondylitis or in good health (not recorded which). This chain links TRBV4-3 with TRBJ2-3, with a possible D match to TRBD1 (6 bases). Specimen: blood, either unsorted or a sorted T cell fraction (not recorded which). This CDR3 is CASSQGPTGYADTQYF. As DNA, the CDR3 is TGCGCCAGCAGCCAAGGGCCAACAGGGTATGCAGATACGCAGTATTTT.